This T cell receptor beta chain is from a study of blood T cell repertoires in COVID-19. About the research overall: In each case, the material was cDNA or gDNA derived from T cells, B-cell-depleted T cells, or PBMCs.

J was trimmed by 5 bases and V by 4 bases; bases with no gene match: 11. The germline V gene encodes CDR1 LGHNA and CDR2 YNFKEQ. The CDR3 loop spans 18 amino acids. TCRdb's table, derived via immunoSEQ multiplex PCR, lists solely in-frame clones and lacks some. The table lists around 100,000 clones, roughly 81% of them singletons. The chain couples TRBV4-2 to TRBJ2-2; 12 bases match TRBD2. This receptor was taken from a man aged 35-49 years with acute or convalescent COVID-19. The sample comprised peripheral blood. CDR3 nucleotide sequence: TGTGCCAGCAGCCGGTCGACTAGCGGGGGCCCCGGTACCGGGGAGCTGTTTTTT. This sequence encodes CASSRSTSGGPGTGELFF.